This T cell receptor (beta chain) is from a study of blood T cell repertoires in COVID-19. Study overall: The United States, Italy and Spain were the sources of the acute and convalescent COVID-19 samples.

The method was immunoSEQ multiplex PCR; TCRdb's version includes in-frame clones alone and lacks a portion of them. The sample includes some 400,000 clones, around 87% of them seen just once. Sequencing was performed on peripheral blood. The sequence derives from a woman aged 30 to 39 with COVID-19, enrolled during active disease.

The CDR3 bases are TGTGCCAGCAGCGTGCGGGAGAGGACAGATACGCAGTATTTT. It translates to CASSVRERTDTQYF. The genes are TRBV9 and TRBJ2-3, with 7 bases matching TRBD2. The CDR3 is 14 residues long. Germline CDR1 SGDLS, CDR2 YYNGEE. Unmatched junction bases numbered 3, after V lost 2 bases and J lost 3 bases.